This record concerns one T cell receptor (beta chain) sequence. Trimming removed 3 bases from V and 5 bases from J; junction bases left unmatched: 7. From germline, CDR1 is KGHSH and CDR2 LQKENI. The CDR3 contains 15 residues. This sample was taken from a study of blood T cell repertoires in COVID-19. Some clones are missing from TCRdb's copy, which holds only in-frame ones; the method was immunoSEQ multiplex PCR. The table includes more than 100,000 clones, about 85% detected once. The origin of this receptor is an elderly man with acute or convalescent COVID-19. The sequenced sample was peripheral blood. The chain carries TRBV18 and TRBJ1-1, with 9 positions matching TRBD1. CDR3 sequence: CASSPVQGARTEAFF. The DNA of the CDR3 is TGTGCCAGCTCACCCGTACAGGGGGCGCGTACTGAAGCTTTCTTT.